This TCR beta chain was identified during a study of shared clonotypes between healthy human individuals. Broader study findings: Naive subsets tended to show greater estimated richness than memory subsets. Several donors held about 4.6% of naive CD4 clonotypes in common.

Several immunoSEQ plates received, in even portions, the genomic DNA of each subset. The protocol was immunoSEQ multiplex PCR, while the TCRdb copy is restricted to in-frame clones and leaves out a portion. The sample holds 1.6 million or so clones, roughly 96% seen once. The CD4+ fraction was divided into a CD45RA+ naive subset and a CD45RA-negative memory subset. As concerns this clone: Its target is not known.

Material: naive CD4+ T cells sorted from blood. Subset indicated: CD45RA+ positively selected. This TCR came from a man aged 25-45 years in good health.

CDR3 protein: CSVRPPGNQDEQYF. The CDR3 DNA reads TGCAGCGTTAGGCCTCCGGGCAATCAGGACGAGCAGTACTTC. The V call is TRBV29-1, the J call TRBJ2-7, with unresolved D. V lost 5 bases and J lost 5, with 19 bases in between. From germline, CDR1 is SQVTM and CDR2 ANQGSEA. This CDR3 spans 14 amino acids.